These 32 T cell receptor beta chains originate from one sample sequenced in a study of PD-1 blockade in classical Hodgkin lymphoma. Time point specified: cycle 4 day 1 (C4D1), after about 6 weeks of nivolumab. Every patient had relapsed following autologous stem cell transplantation, and cohorts differed in brentuximab vedotin exposure. Negative magnetic selection isolated CD4+ T cells from thawed PBMCs. The data were produced by immunoSEQ multiplex PCR, yet TCRdb's version contains in-frame clones alone and is incomplete. The data show over 10,000 clones, about four fifths seen once. Sequencing used CD4+ T cells from blood, obtained before the fourth cycle of nivolumab. The receptors come from a human donor with classical Hodgkin lymphoma.

The genes are TRBV11-3 and TRBJ1-1; a weak D match, TRBD1 (6 bases). Per the germline V gene, CDR1 is SGHNT and CDR2 is YENEEA. The ends were cut back, 4 bases at V and 4 bases at J, with 13 bases in the middle. The CDR3 extends over 14 amino acids. CDR3 DNA: TGTGCCAGCAGCTGGAGGGGGGTCCCCACTGAAGCTTTCTTT. Protein product: CASSWRGVPTEAFF. Drawing the rest from reference TRBV11-3 and TRBJ1-1, the complete variable domain is EAGVVQSPRYKIIEKKQPVAFWCNPISGHNTLYWYLQNLGQGPELLIRYENEEAVDDSQLPKDRFSAERLKGVDSTLKIQPAELGDSAVYLCASSWRGVPTEAFFGQGTRLTVV.

The genes are TRBV6-1 and TRBJ1-1; D is ambiguous. The V and J ends lost 2 bases and 1 base respectively, with 8 bases between them. In germline, CDR1 is MNHNS, CDR2 SASEGT. This CDR3 comprises 14 residues. The chain's CDR3 is CASSETSSNTEAFF. Written as DNA, the CDR3 is TGTGCCAGCAGTGAAACTTCATCGAACACTGAAGCTTTCTTT.

This chain joins TRBV6-5 and TRBJ2-2; unclear D gene. The V end lost 7 bases, the J end lost 6 bases, and 15 bases lay between the germline ends. The length of the CDR3 is 14 residues. Looked up from germline, CDR1 is MNHEY and CDR2 is SVGAGI. CDR3 nucleotide sequence: TGTGCCAGCACCCGGTCCTACTTCGCCGGGGAGCTGTTTTTT. This encodes CASTRSYFAGELFF.

In this sample, this clone turned up once. This sequence joins TRBV6-6 and TRBJ2-7, with TRBD1 as a possible D gene (6 bases). There are 12 residues in the CDR3. CDR1 MNHNY and CDR2 SVGAGI come from the germline V gene (reference sequence). V was clipped by 6 bases and J by 7 bases, with 13 bases between them. CDR3 nucleotides: TGTGCCAGCAGGAACAGGGAATGGGAGCAGTACTTC. It translates to CASRNREWEQYF.

V gene TRBV18 combines with J gene TRBJ1-2; D possibly corresponds to TRBD1 (5 bases). CDR1 and CDR2 from the germline V gene are KGHSH and LQKENI. CDR3 size: 15 residues. With 2 bases removed from V and 2 bases from J, the gap between germline ends came to 12 bases. CDR3 loop: CASSPIDSPNYGYTF. The CDR3 nucleotides are TGTGCCAGCTCACCAATAGACAGTCCCAACTATGGCTACACCTTC.

This clone was seen only once. The gene calls are TRBV25-1 and TRBJ2-6, with 7 positions matching TRBD1. The CDR3 is made up of 16 amino acids. Germline trimming cut 6 bases from V and 2 bases from J; bases unmatched to any gene: 7. Germline V CDR1 and CDR2: MGHDK, SYGVNS. The DNA for the CDR3 is TGTGCCAGCAGGTCACAGGGGCGAACTGGGGCCAACGTCCTGACTTTC. It translates to CASRSQGRTGANVLTF. The whole variable domain, remainder taken from reference TRBV25-1 and TRBJ2-6, is EADIYQTPRYLVIGTGKKITLECSQTMGHDKMYWYQQDPGMELHLIHYSYGVNSTEKGDLSSESTVSRIRTEHFPLTLESARPSHTSQYLCASRSQGRTGANVLTFGAGSRLTVL.

The chain couples TRBV19 to TRBJ1-2; 9 nucleotides agree with TRBD1. The V segment lost 10 bases and the J segment 5 bases; nucleotides outside the gene matches: 5. Germline assignment: CDR1 LNHDA and CDR2 SQIVND (reference sequence). This CDR3 contains 12 residues. CDR3 DNA: TGTGCCACCGAGGACAGGGGATATGGCTACACCTTC. It yields the protein CATEDRGYGYTF.

The chain uses TRBV14 and TRBJ1-4; D is undetermined. V was pared by 6 bases and J by 7 bases, with 18 bases between. The CDR3 extends over 15 amino acids. The germline V gene has CDR1 SGHDN and CDR2 FVKESK. CDR3 in amino acids: CASSTGFFQGEKLFF. The CDR3 DNA is TGTGCCAGCAGTACCGGGTTCTTTCAAGGTGAAAAACTGTTTTTT.

The chain recombines TRBV18 with TRBJ1-3; 7 bases map to TRBD1. The V and J ends lost 8 bases and 0 bases, in that order; junction bases with no gene match: 7. The CDR3 sequence is 15 residues long. Looked up from germline, CDR1 is KGHSH and CDR2 is LQKENI. The DNA of the CDR3 is TGTGCCAGCAATGACAGGGCCTCCTCTGGAAACACCATATATTTT. Its protein product is CASNDRASSGNTIYF.

The chain has TRBV7-2 and TRBJ1-2; tentative D call: TRBD1 (5 bases). There are 14 residues in the CDR3. The germline V gene has CDR1 SGHTA and CDR2 FQGNSA. V was cut by 1 base and J by 3 bases, with 9 bases left in between. CDR3 in amino acids: CASSLVAGDYGYTF. The CDR3 DNA follows: TGTGCCAGCAGCTTAGTTGCGGGGGACTATGGCTACACCTTC.

The chain links TRBV5-1 to TRBJ2-7; D is undetermined. V lost 0 bases and J lost 3, with 4 bases in between. The CDR3 sequence is 12 residues long. The V gene's germline CDR1 is SGHRS and CDR2 YFSETQ. The chain's CDR3 is CASSLENYEQYF. DNA of the CDR3: TGCGCCAGCAGCTTGGAGAACTACGAGCAGTACTTC.

This chain joins TRBV6-6 and TRBJ2-5; D assignment may be TRBD1 or TRBD2 (5 bases each). V was shortened by 2 bases and J by 10 bases, with 23 bases between the two germline ends. Germline assignment: CDR1 MNHNY and CDR2 SVGAGI (reference sequence). The CDR3 is 16 amino acids. CDR3 in amino acids: CASSYTFGTGRGDQYF. CDR3 DNA sequence: TGTGCCAGCAGTTACACCTTCGGGACGGGCAGAGGAGACCAGTACTTC.

Notes on this clone: The same CDR3 can be traced to other DNA sequences in this sample. This chain uses TRBV28 with TRBJ1-4; no firm D call. The ends were cut back, 3 bases at V and 5 bases at J, with 4 bases in the middle. The CDR3 runs 12 residues. Per germline, CDR1 MDHEN and CDR2 SYDVKM. Written as DNA, the CDR3 is TGTGCCAGCAGTTTGGGGAATGAAAAACTGTTTTTT. Encoded protein: CASSLGNEKLFF.

The rearrangement links TRBV5-1 to TRBJ2-7; D is unresolved. Germline V lookup: CDR1 SGHRS, CDR2 YFSETQ. Trimming removed 1 base at V and 0 bases at J, with 11 bases between. CDR3 length: 15 residues. The CDR3 loop is CASSLPEALSYEQYF. CDR3 in DNA: TGCGCCAGCAGCTTGCCGGAAGCTCTCTCCTACGAGCAGTACTTC.

J is TRBJ2-2 and V is TRBV27; D call uncertain. Trimming shortened V by 7 bases and J by 2 bases, and 5 bases separated the two germline ends. CDR1 is MNHEY and CDR2 is SMNVEV in the germline V gene (reference sequence). This CDR3 is 12 amino acids long. The CDR3 region is CASTHNTGELFF. As DNA, the CDR3 is TGTGCCAGCACCCATAACACCGGGGAGCTGTTTTTT.

The chain is built from TRBV5-6 and TRBJ2-5; D gene ambiguous. Per the germline V gene, CDR1 is SGHDT and CDR2 is YYEEEE. CDR3 length: 14 residues. The V end lost 4 bases, the J end lost 5 bases, and 15 bases lay between the germline ends. This CDR3 is CASSPLGLGETQYF. Written as DNA, the CDR3 is TGTGCCAGCAGCCCATTAGGGTTAGGGGAGACCCAGTACTTC. Complete variable domain (other parts from reference TRBV5-6 and TRBJ2-5): DAGVTQSPTHLIKTRGQQVTLRCSPKSGHDTVSWYQQALGQGPQFIFQYYEEEERQRGNFPDRFSGHQFPNYSSELNVNALLLGDSALYLCASSPLGLGETQYFGPGTRLLVL.

The gene calls are TRBV11-2 and TRBJ1-5; tentatively, D is TRBD1 (5 bases). Trimming took 9 bases from V and 1 from J, leaving 13 bases between them. Germline assignment: CDR1 SGHAT and CDR2 FQNNGV. The CDR3 extends over 14 amino acids. This CDR3 is CARRGVLSNQPQHF. The CDR3 DNA reads as TGTGCCAGGAGGGGAGTATTAAGCAATCAGCCCCAGCATTTT.

The chain employs TRBV2 and TRBJ2-1, with D unresolved. The CDR3 has 13 amino acids. V shed 2 bases and J shed 7 bases, with 9 bases lying between them. Germline CDR1 reads SNHLY; CDR2 reads FYNNEI. The CDR3 DNA reads TGTGCCAGCAGTGAAATCCTGGGAAATGAGCAGTTCTTC. Amino acid sequence: CASSEILGNEQFF.

The gene calls are TRBV11-3 and TRBJ2-5; perhaps TRBD2 as D (6 bases). The germline V and J ends were trimmed by 6 bases and 0 bases, with 8 bases remaining between them. This CDR3 spans 13 amino acids. The germline V gene encodes CDR1 SGHNT and CDR2 YENEEA. Here the CDR3 DNA reads TGTGCCAGCAGTTGGGGGGACCAAGAGACCCAGTACTTC. It specifies CASSWGDQETQYF.

This rearrangement joins TRBV5-5 to TRBJ1-1, with 7 bases that match TRBD1. Trimming took 4 bases from V and 3 from J; bases not matched to a gene: 3. CDR1 is SGHKS and CDR2 is YYEKEE in the germline V gene (reference sequence). CDR3 length: 13 amino acids. The DNA of the CDR3 is TGTGCCAGCAGCCTTCAGGGGGACACTGAAGCTTTCTTT. This codes for CASSLQGDTEAFF.

V and J are TRBV4-1 and TRBJ1-5; 9 nucleotides agree with TRBD1. V gave up 6 bases and J gave up 1 base; unmatched junction bases: 10. The CDR3 runs 17 residues. In germline, CDR1 is MGHRA, CDR2 YSYEKL. DNA for the CDR3: TGCGCCAGCAGTCGTCTAGGTGACAGGGGGAGCAATCAGCCCCAGCATTTT. Translating gives CASSRLGDRGSNQPQHF.

The chain is built from TRBV7-9 and TRBJ1-1, with TRBD1 matching over 7 bases. Germline V CDR1 and CDR2: SEHNR, FQNEAQ (reference sequence). This CDR3 has 13 residues. The trim removed 5 bases at V and 3 bases at J, leaving 3 bases unmatched. For the CDR3, the DNA is TGTGCCAGCAGCCTTCAGGGGGACACTGAAGCTTTCTTT. It yields the protein CASSLQGDTEAFF.

The chain couples TRBV28 to TRBJ1-1; D not certain. Germline CDR1 MDHEN, CDR2 SYDVKM. This CDR3 contains 13 residues. Trimming removed 1 base at V and 7 bases at J, with 10 bases between. CDR3 sequence: CASSLSGLREAFF. Written as DNA, the CDR3 is TGTGCCAGCAGTTTATCGGGTCTACGTGAAGCTTTCTTT.

The rearrangement links TRBV7-2 to TRBJ1-5; 8 bases align to TRBD1. This CDR3 comprises 14 residues. V lost 2 bases and J lost 5; bases outside the gene matches: 2. Germline CDR1 is SGHTA and CDR2 is FQGNSA. CDR3 DNA sequence: TGTGCCAGCAGCTTAATACAGGGGGATCAGCCCCAGCATTTT. Protein: CASSLIQGDQPQHF.

The chain's CDR3 is CASSFGQVNEKLFF. For the CDR3, the DNA is TGTGCCAGCAGCTTCGGACAGGTTAATGAAAAACTGTTTTTT. The J gene is TRBJ1-4, the V gene TRBV5-4, with TRBD1 matching 7 bases. The germline gives CDR1 SGHNT, CDR2 YYREEE (reference sequence). The CDR3 contains 14 residues. V gave up 2 bases and J gave up 4 bases; unmatched junction bases: 2.

The chain has TRBV11-3 and TRBJ2-7; 13 bases align to TRBD2. V dropped 9 bases and J dropped 3; count of bases not matched to a gene: 5. Per the germline V gene, CDR1 is SGHNT and CDR2 is YENEEA. The CDR3 covers 14 residues. The DNA of the CDR3 is TGTGCCAGTAGACTAGCGGGAGGTGGCTACGAGCAGTACTTC. It codes for CASRLAGGGYEQYF.

The V gene is TRBV5-1, the J gene TRBJ1-3, with 9 bases aligning to TRBD1. In germline, CDR1 is SGHRS, CDR2 YFSETQ. The V segment lost 4 bases and the J segment 9 bases; nucleotides outside the gene matches: 8. This CDR3 is 14 amino acids long. The CDR3 DNA reads as TGCGCCAGCAGCCCGGGACAGGGCGGGAGCACCATATATTTT. Translation: CASSPGQGGSTIYF. The full variable domain, with the rest looked up from reference TRBV5-1 and TRBJ1-3, is KAGVTQTPRYLIKTRGQQVTLSCSPISGHRSVSWYQQTPGQGLQFLFEYFSETQRNKGNFPGRFSGRQFSNSRSEMNVSTLELGDSALYLCASSPGQGGSTIYFGEGSWLTVV.

The J gene is TRBJ2-7, the V gene TRBV19; 7 nucleotides match TRBD1. The CDR3 extends over 15 amino acids. Per germline, CDR1 LNHDA and CDR2 SQIVND (reference sequence). The V gene end was trimmed by 5 bases and the J gene end by 3 bases; junction bases not matched to a gene: 10. The CDR3 region has the DNA TGTGCCAGTAGTCTAAGAGACAGGGTGGACTACGAGCAGTACTTC. This gives the protein CASSLRDRVDYEQYF.

The rearrangement links TRBV9 to TRBJ2-3; TRBD2 matches at 10 bases. The CDR3 is made up of 14 amino acids. The germline V gene has CDR1 SGDLS and CDR2 YYNGEE. J was trimmed by 7 bases and V by 3 bases; bases with no gene match: 5. As DNA, the CDR3 is TGTGCCAGCAGCGGCCTAGCGGGAGTAAATACGCAGTATTTT. Amino acid sequence: CASSGLAGVNTQYF.

The rearrangement uses TRBV18 and TRBJ2-3; D unclear. This CDR3 is 13 amino acids long. Looked up from germline, CDR1 is KGHSH and CDR2 is LQKENI. V was shortened by 5 bases and J by 0 bases, with 6 bases between the two germline ends. This CDR3 is CASSASSTDTQYF. The CDR3 DNA is TGTGCCAGCTCAGCATCTAGCACAGATACGCAGTATTTT.

The chain links TRBV5-5 to TRBJ1-5; D gene ambiguous. The germline V and J ends were trimmed by 4 bases and 3 bases, with 8 bases remaining between them. Germline V lookup: CDR1 SGHKS, CDR2 YYEKEE (reference sequence). The CDR3 has 13 residues. As DNA, the CDR3 is TGTGCCAGCAGCACGGCTCTCAATCAGCCCCAGCATTTT. Translated, it gives CASSTALNQPQHF. The variable domain in full, with the rest retrieved from reference TRBV5-5 and TRBJ1-5, is DAGVTQSPTHLIKTRGQQVTLRCSPISGHKSVSWYQQVLGQGPQFIFQYYEKEERGRGNFPDRFSARQFPNYSSELNVNALLLGDSALYLCASSTALNQPQHFGDGTRLSIL.

The chain combines TRBV30 with TRBJ1-4; no clear D gene. The CDR3 runs 17 residues. Germline lookup yields CDR1 GTSNPN and CDR2 SVGIG (reference sequence). Trimming removed 0 bases from V and 0 bases from J, with 14 bases in between. The CDR3 region is CAWSVGGFRATNEKLFF. In DNA, the CDR3 is TGTGCCTGGAGTGTAGGTGGTTTTAGGGCAACTAATGAAAAACTGTTTTTT.